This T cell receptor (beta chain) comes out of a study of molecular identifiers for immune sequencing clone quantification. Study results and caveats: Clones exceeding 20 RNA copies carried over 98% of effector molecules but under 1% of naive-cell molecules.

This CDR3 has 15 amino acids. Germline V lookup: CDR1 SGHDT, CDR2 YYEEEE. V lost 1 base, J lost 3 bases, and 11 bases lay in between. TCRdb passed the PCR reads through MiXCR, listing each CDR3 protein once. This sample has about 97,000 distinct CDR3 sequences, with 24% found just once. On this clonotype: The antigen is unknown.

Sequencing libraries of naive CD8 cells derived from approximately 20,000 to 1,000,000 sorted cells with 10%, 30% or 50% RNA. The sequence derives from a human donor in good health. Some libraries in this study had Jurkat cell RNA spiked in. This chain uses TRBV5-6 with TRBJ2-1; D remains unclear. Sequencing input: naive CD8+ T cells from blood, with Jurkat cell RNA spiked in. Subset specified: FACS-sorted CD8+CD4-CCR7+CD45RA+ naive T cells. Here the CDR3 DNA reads TGTGCCAGCAGCTTGCGCTCGGTCTACTACAATGAGCAGTTCTTC. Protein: CASSLRSVYYNEQFF.